This is a list of T cell receptor beta chains from one sample in a study of identical twins. TCRdb redid the calling of the 5' RACE reads with MiXCR, one entry per CDR3 protein. The data show roughly 720,000 distinct CDR3 sequences, with about 18% seen just once and around 13% held by the top ten. The sample was also linked to a second study, of T cells expressing NK-cell markers.

The material sequenced was PBMCs. These receptor sequences come from a woman between 18 and 29 years old in good health. Both conserved end residues are part of each CDR3. The D gene is left open where the match is weak. Where a row states a size, it is once, few, many or the class of an expanded clone; other rows omit it.

size	length	V	D	J	CDR3	DNA
NA	14	TRBV7-8	NA	TRBJ1-2	CASSSFMISYGYTF	TGTGCCAGCAGCTCCTTCATGATCTCCTATGGCTACACCTTC
few	13	TRBV12-3/TRBV12-4	NA	TRBJ2-3	CASSTRGRDTQYF	TGTGCCAGCAGTACCAGAGGGAGGGATACGCAGTATTTT
NA	13	TRBV29-1	NA	TRBJ2-3	CSVGAGRTDTQYF	TGCAGCGTTGGGGCAGGGCGAACAGATACGCAGTATTTT
few	16	TRBV6-4	TRBD1	TRBJ1-6	CASSPSGDRGQSPLHF	TGTGCCAGCAGTCCCTCAGGGGATAGGGGGCAATCACCCCTCCACTTT
NA	15	TRBV2	NA	TRBJ2-6	CASTSGVTGANVLTF	TGTGCCAGCACCTCGGGGGTAACTGGGGCCAACGTCCTGACTTTC
NA	17	TRBV20-1	NA	TRBJ1-5	CCARDPDRGYGNQPQHF	TGCTGTGCTAGAGATCCCGACAGAGGATATGGCAATCAGCCCCAGCATTTT
many	17	TRBV7-9	NA	TRBJ2-5	CASSRLLASVTQETQYF	TGTGCCAGCAGCCGCTTATTGGCTAGCGTTACACAAGAGACCCAGTACTTC
few	13	TRBV6-6	TRBD1	TRBJ2-7	CASSYSDRGEQYF	TGTGCCAGCAGTTATTCGGACAGGGGCGAGCAGTACTTC
once	15	TRBV5-1	TRBD2	TRBJ2-1	CASSLVLGGRYEQFF	TGCGCCAGCAGCTTGGTTTTGGGAGGGAGGTATGAGCAGTTCTTC
NA	12	TRBV2	NA	TRBJ2-3	CASPEDTDTQYF	TGTGCCAGCCCTGAGGACACAGATACGCAGTATTTT
many	13	TRBV5-6	NA	TRBJ2-7	CATGSGDGYEQYF	TGTGCCACCGGTTCAGGGGATGGCTACGAGCAGTACTTC
NA	14	TRBV5-4	NA	TRBJ2-7	CASSRDWSSYEQYF	TGTGCCAGCAGCCGAGATTGGTCCTCCTACGAGCAGTACTTC
NA	13	TRBV10-3	NA	TRBJ1-5	CATSGGSQQPQHF	TGTGCCACCAGCGGGGGCTCACAGCAGCCCCAGCATTTT
NA	13	TRBV9	NA	TRBJ2-7	CASSQIIGGEQYF	TGTGCCAGCAGCCAAATTATTGGGGGCGAGCAGTACTTC
few	16	TRBV6-5	TRBD2	TRBJ2-3	CASSYSRTSATDTQYF	TGTGCCAGCAGTTACTCTCGGACTAGCGCCACAGATACGCAGTATTTT
NA	14	TRBV24-1	NA	TRBJ2-5	CATSDHVNQETQYF	TGTGCCACCAGTGACCACGTAAACCAAGAGACCCAGTACTTC
many	15	TRBV20-1	TRBD1	TRBJ2-2	CSASGQGASTGELFF	TGCAGTGCTTCGGGACAGGGGGCATCAACCGGGGAGCTGTTTTTT
NA	14	TRBV2	NA	TRBJ2-1	CAGGPIRVVGEQFF	TGTGCCGGAGGCCCAATAAGGGTCGTTGGGGAGCAGTTCTTC
NA	16	TRBV10-1	TRBD1	TRBJ2-7	CASSDSAGTAAYEQYF	TGCGCCAGCAGTGATTCCGCCGGGACAGCCGCCTACGAGCAGTACTTC
few	13	TRBV20-1	TRBD2	TRBJ2-1	CSARGGGLDEQFF	TGCAGTGCTCGGGGGGGGGGCCTGGATGAGCAGTTCTTC
NA	12	TRBV24-1	TRBD1	TRBJ1-2	CATWDRVYGYTF	TGTGCCACTTGGGACAGGGTCTATGGCTACACCTTC
few	14	TRBV5-1	NA	TRBJ2-3	CASSLVSGPDTQYF	TGCGCCAGCAGCTTGGTGTCAGGGCCAGATACGCAGTATTTT
few	16	TRBV7-9	TRBD1	TRBJ2-1	CASSVTGRGLSYEQFF	TGTGCCAGCAGTGTTACCGGCAGGGGGCTATCCTATGAGCAGTTCTTC
many	13	TRBV12-3/TRBV12-4	NA	TRBJ1-5	CASSFLAEQPQHF	TGTGCCAGCAGTTTTTTGGCTGAGCAGCCCCAGCATTTT
NA	15	TRBV5-1	NA	TRBJ1-6	CASSPSPGMGSPLHF	TGCGCCAGCAGCCCGTCCCCGGGTATGGGTTCACCCCTCCACTTT
NA	14	TRBV6-2/TRBV6-3	TRBD2	TRBJ2-7	CASSFSGRRYEQYF	TGTGCCAGCAGTTTTAGCGGGAGACGCTACGAGCAGTACTTC
many	16	TRBV5-1	NA	TRBJ2-3	CASSLGGVANTDTQYF	TGCGCCAGCAGCTTGGGAGGGGTCGCGAACACAGATACGCAGTATTTT
NA	12	TRBV6-5	NA	TRBJ2-7	CASQGGGYEQYF	TGTGCCAGCCAGGGAGGGGGGTACGAGCAGTACTTC
few	13	TRBV5-4	NA	TRBJ2-1	CASSMRSSNEQFF	TGTGCCAGCAGCATGCGGTCTAGCAATGAGCAGTTCTTC
few	15	TRBV20-1	TRBD2	TRBJ2-3	CSARLPGLVEDTQYF	TGCAGTGCTAGACTACCGGGACTAGTGGAAGATACGCAGTATTTT
NA	14	TRBV5-1	NA	TRBJ2-2	CASSFESYTGELFF	TGCGCCAGCAGCTTTGAGAGCTACACCGGGGAGCTGTTTTTT
few	15	TRBV9	NA	TRBJ2-1	CASARLVGLYNEQFF	TGTGCCAGCGCTCGATTGGTGGGGTTGTACAATGAGCAGTTCTTC
NA	15	TRBV15	TRBD2	TRBJ2-1	CATSIAGVLFNEQFF	TGTGCCACCAGCATAGCGGGAGTCTTGTTCAATGAGCAGTTCTTC
NA	18	TRBV7-2	TRBD2	TRBJ2-3	CASSLAPPTSGRGDTQYF	TGTGCCAGCAGCTTAGCCCCCCCTACTAGCGGGAGGGGTGATACGCAGTATTTT
many	17	TRBV9	TRBD2	TRBJ2-3	CASSHTGTSGRTDTQYF	TGTGCCAGCAGCCATACCGGGACTAGCGGGAGGACAGATACGCAGTATTTT
few	15	TRBV6-1	NA	TRBJ2-1	CASTPHRRGAAEQFF	TGTGCCAGCACCCCTCATCGGCGTGGGGCAGCTGAGCAGTTCTTC
NA	13	TRBV15	NA	TRBJ1-3	CATAMGPGNTIYF	TGTGCCACCGCGATGGGGCCGGGAAACACCATATATTTT
many	12	TRBV19	NA	TRBJ1-1	CASSIHDTEAFF	TGTGCCAGTAGTATACACGACACTGAAGCTTTCTTT
few	16	TRBV12-3/TRBV12-4	NA	TRBJ2-1	CASSPPASGAGGEQFF	TGTGCCAGCAGTCCTCCGGCCTCGGGGGCAGGGGGTGAGCAGTTCTTC
few	13	TRBV5-5	TRBD2	TRBJ2-2	CASSPAGIGELFF	TGTGCCAGCAGCCCAGCGGGGATCGGGGAGCTGTTTTTT
NA	16	TRBV7-9	NA	TRBJ2-7	CASSLTRTGPGDEQYF	TGTGCCAGCAGCTTAACACGAACAGGGCCTGGGGACGAGCAGTACTTC
many	13	TRBV12-3/TRBV12-4	NA	TRBJ1-2	CASSLRDNYGYTF	TGTGCCAGCAGTTTGAGGGATAACTATGGCTACACCTTC
few	14	TRBV11-2	NA	TRBJ1-1	CASSLQGRRTEAFF	TGTGCCAGCAGCTTACAGGGAAGGCGGACTGAAGCTTTCTTT
NA	15	TRBV7-9	NA	TRBJ2-2	CASSLGTHNTGELFF	TGTGCCAGCAGCCTCGGGACTCACAACACCGGGGAGCTGTTTTTT
NA	14	TRBV6-1	TRBD1	TRBJ1-5	CASRDRVGNQPQHF	TGTGCCAGCAGGGACAGGGTTGGCAATCAGCCCCAGCATTTT
few	16	TRBV3-1	NA	TRBJ2-4	CASSQILGKAKNIQYF	TGTGCCAGCAGCCAAATTCTAGGGAAAGCCAAAAACATTCAGTACTTC
few	16	TRBV5-1	TRBD1	TRBJ2-3	CASSRPTGSSTDTQYF	TGCGCCAGCAGTCGCCCGACAGGGTCGAGCACAGATACGCAGTATTTT
few	15	TRBV12-3/TRBV12-4	NA	TRBJ2-3	CASSWGGGSTDTQYF	TGTGCCAGCAGTTGGGGAGGTGGGAGCACAGATACGCAGTATTTT
NA	17	TRBV5-1	NA	TRBJ2-6	CASRGAGSTSGANVLTF	TGCGCCAGCAGAGGGGCGGGATCTACCTCTGGGGCCAACGTCCTGACTTTC
few	15	TRBV19	NA	TRBJ1-5	CASSIGQTSNQPQHF	TGTGCCAGTAGTATAGGCCAGACTAGCAATCAGCCCCAGCATTTT
NA	16	TRBV5-1	NA	TRBJ1-2	CASSFVPVTAPGGYTF	TGCGCCAGCAGCTTTGTTCCGGTTACAGCACCTGGAGGCTACACCTTC
few	14	TRBV20-1	NA	TRBJ2-7	CSARGSRGLYEQYF	TGCAGTGCTAGAGGATCAAGAGGACTCTACGAGCAGTACTTC
NA	17	TRBV24-1	TRBD2	TRBJ2-1	CATSDPGTSGIGNEQFF	TGTGCCACCAGTGATCCGGGGACTAGCGGGATAGGCAATGAGCAGTTCTTC
few	14	TRBV15	TRBD2	TRBJ2-7	CATSASGGSYEQYF	TGTGCCACCAGTGCAAGCGGGGGATCCTACGAGCAGTACTTC
many	16	TRBV6-1	TRBD1	TRBJ1-2	CASSKQTGSGSYGYTF	TGTGCCAGCAGTAAACAGACAGGGTCGGGATCCTATGGCTACACCTTC